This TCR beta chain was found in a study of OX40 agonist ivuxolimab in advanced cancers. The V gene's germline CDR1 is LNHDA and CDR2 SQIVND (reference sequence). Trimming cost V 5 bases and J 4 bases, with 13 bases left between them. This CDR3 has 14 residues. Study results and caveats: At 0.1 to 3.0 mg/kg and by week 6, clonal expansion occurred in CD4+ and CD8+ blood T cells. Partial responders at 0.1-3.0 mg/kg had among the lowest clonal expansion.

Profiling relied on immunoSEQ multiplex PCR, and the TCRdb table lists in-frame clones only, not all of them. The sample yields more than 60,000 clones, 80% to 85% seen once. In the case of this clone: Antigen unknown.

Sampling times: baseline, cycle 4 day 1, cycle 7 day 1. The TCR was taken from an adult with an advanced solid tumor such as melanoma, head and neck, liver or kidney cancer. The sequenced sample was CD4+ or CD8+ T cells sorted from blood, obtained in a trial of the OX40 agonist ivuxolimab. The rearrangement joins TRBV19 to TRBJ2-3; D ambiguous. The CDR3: CASSLGPMPDTQYF. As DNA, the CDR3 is TGTGCCAGTAGTTTAGGGCCTATGCCAGATACGCAGTATTTT.